The clone carrying this T cell receptor beta chain was counted between two and nine times. Its target is not known. This sample was included in a study of T cell repertoires in cytomegalovirus infection. Study context: Public TCR beta signatures were indicative of both CMV infection and a matching HLA type.

The study's findings and limits: Based on cumulative public TCR beta family frequency, carriers of CMV plus the relevant HLA were identified. Within the response measured ex vivo, HLA-C-restricted CMV-specific TCR beta clonotypes were dominant.

V lost 7 bases and J 0 bases, leaving 16 bases between the germline ends. Germline V gives CDR1 MDHEN, CDR2 SYDVKM. The CDR3 extends over 16 amino acids. TCRdb re-called the reads through MiXCR, storing one row per CDR3 protein. The data contain some 680,000 distinct CDR3 sequences, 35% to 40% of them singletons. The sequenced sample consisted of PBMCs. V gene TRBV28 combines with J gene TRBJ1-3; D is ambiguous. This sequence originates from a human donor in good health (CMV status not recorded). Some clones in this sample may be carry-over from other donors' samples. Written as DNA, the CDR3 is TGTGCCAGCACCCCCGGCGGGCGCCTCTCTGGAAACACCATATATTTT. This translates into CASTPGGRLSGNTIYF.